Described below is a single T cell receptor (beta chain) sequence and its context. The antigen is undetermined. CDR1 is KGHSH, CDR2 LQKENI, per germline. The V and J ends lost 2 bases and 1 base respectively, with 8 bases between them. The CDR3 covers 14 residues. The investigators reverse transcribed all of the isolated RNA, so they sequenced expressed TCRB transcripts. Sequencing was performed with immunoSEQ multiplex PCR; in TCRdb, only in-frame clones are kept and a portion is missing. The table includes more than 200,000 clones, under 20% detected once. The data are from a study of beta chain features in type 1 diabetes. The study's findings and limits: In every one of the four CD4+ subsets, TCRB CDR3s were moderately but significantly shorter in Type 1 diabetes patients.

The specimen sequenced was naive CD4+ T cells from blood. The chain couples TRBV18 to TRBJ2-5, with D possibly TRBD1 on 6 matching bases. This receptor was taken from a man younger than 45 with type 1 diabetes. The CDR3 DNA sequence: TGTGCCAGCTCACCAACAGGGATCCAAGAGACCCAGTACTTC. It translates to CASSPTGIQETQYF.